This TCR beta chain was recorded in a study of blood T cell repertoires in COVID-19. Turning to the study itself: COVID-19 samples, acute and convalescent, were from the United States, Italy and Spain. The cDNA or gDNA used as material had been derived from T cells, B-cell-depleted T cells, or PBMCs.

This clone was observed once. The V gene's germline CDR1 is SEHNR and CDR2 FQNEAQ (reference sequence). CDR3 length: 15 residues. V lost 5 bases to trimming and J lost 1 base; unmatched junction nucleotides: 6. Original data processing: Reference gene primer amplification in the assay estimated nucleated cell counts. The protocol was immunoSEQ multiplex PCR, while the TCRdb copy is restricted to in-frame clones and leaves out a portion. The DNA was the basis for D and trimming; V, J and clone size are from that table. The sample comprises approximately 90,000 clones, 75% to 85% of which are singletons, and 15% to 20% rests with the top ten.

The chain is built from TRBV7-9 and TRBJ2-7; 9 bases align to TRBD2. The source material was peripheral blood. This clonotype was sampled from a woman aged 80 or over with acute or convalescent COVID-19. This CDR3 is CASSPTSGPSYEQYF. The CDR3 coding sequence is TGTGCCAGCAGCCCCACTAGCGGGCCATCCTACGAGCAGTACTTC.